This T cell receptor beta chain was sequenced in a study of shared clonotypes between healthy human individuals. V shed 6 bases and J shed 0 bases, with 16 bases lying between them. Germline-derived CDR1 and CDR2 are MDHEN and SYDVKM. The CDR3 contains 16 residues. Splitting of each subset's genomic DNA was done evenly across several immunoSEQ plates. Sequencing was performed with immunoSEQ multiplex PCR; in TCRdb, only in-frame clones are kept and a portion is missing. The repertoire consists of millions of clones, with 85% to 95% occurring once and the leading ten covering around 0.14%. The source material was naive CD4+ T cells sorted from blood. Subset of the sample: CD45RA+ positively selected. This TCR was recovered from a man younger than 35 in good health. The chain employs TRBV28 and TRBJ2-3; D uncertain. For the CDR3, the DNA is TGTGCCAGCAGCACTAAGCCTCTGTTTAGCACAGATACGCAGTATTTT. This gives the protein CASSTKPLFSTDTQYF.